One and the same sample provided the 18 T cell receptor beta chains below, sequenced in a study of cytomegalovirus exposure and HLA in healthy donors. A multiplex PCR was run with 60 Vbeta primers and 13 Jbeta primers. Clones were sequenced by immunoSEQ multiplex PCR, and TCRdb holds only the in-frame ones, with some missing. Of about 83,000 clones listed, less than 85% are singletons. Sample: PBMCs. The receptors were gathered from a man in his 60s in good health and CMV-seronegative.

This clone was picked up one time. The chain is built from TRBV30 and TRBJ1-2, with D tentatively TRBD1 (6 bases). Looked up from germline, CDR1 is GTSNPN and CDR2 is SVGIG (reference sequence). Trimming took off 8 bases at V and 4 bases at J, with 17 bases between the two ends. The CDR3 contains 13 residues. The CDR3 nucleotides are TGTGCCGCTAAATTACAGGGATTCTATGGCTACACCTTC. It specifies CAAKLQGFYGYTF.

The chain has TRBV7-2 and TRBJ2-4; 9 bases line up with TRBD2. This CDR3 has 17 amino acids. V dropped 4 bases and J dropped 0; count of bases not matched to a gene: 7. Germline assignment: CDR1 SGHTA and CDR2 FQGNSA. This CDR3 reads CASSSSGGSLAKNIQYF. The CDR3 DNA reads TGTGCCAGCAGCTCCAGCGGGGGGTCATTAGCCAAAAACATTCAGTACTTC. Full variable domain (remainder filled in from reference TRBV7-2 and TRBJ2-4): GAGVSQSPSNKVTEKGKDVELRCDPISGHTALYWYRQSLGQGLEFLIYFQGNSAPDKSGLPSDRFSAERTGGSVSTLTIQRTQQEDSAVYLCASSSSGGSLAKNIQYFGAGTRLSVL.

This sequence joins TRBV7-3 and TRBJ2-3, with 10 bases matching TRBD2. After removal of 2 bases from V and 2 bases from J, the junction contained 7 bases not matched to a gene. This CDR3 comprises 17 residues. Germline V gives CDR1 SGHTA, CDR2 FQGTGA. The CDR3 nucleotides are TGTGCCAGCAGCTTAGAAACTAGCGGGGAGCTCACAGATACGCAGTATTTT. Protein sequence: CASSLETSGELTDTQYF.

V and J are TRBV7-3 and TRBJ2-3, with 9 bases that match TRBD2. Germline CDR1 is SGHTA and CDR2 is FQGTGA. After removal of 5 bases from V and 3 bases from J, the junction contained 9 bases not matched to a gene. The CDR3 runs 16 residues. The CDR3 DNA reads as TGTGCCAGCAGCCTAGGGACTAGCCGGGTGACAGATACGCAGTATTTT. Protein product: CASSLGTSRVTDTQYF.

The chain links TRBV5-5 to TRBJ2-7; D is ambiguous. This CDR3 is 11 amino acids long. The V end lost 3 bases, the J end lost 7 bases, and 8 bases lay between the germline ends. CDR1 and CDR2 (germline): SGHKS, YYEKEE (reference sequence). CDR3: CASSSVEEQYF. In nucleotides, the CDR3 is TGTGCCAGCAGCTCTGTAGAGGAGCAGTACTTC.

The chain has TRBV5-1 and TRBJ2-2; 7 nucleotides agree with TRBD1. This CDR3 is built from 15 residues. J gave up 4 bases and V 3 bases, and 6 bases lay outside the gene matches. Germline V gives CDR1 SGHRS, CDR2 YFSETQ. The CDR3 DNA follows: TGCGCCAGCAGCTACTCAGGGGGTAGCACCGGGGAGCTGTTTTTT. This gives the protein CASSYSGGSTGELFF. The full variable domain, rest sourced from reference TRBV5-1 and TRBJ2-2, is KAGVTQTPRYLIKTRGQQVTLSCSPISGHRSVSWYQQTPGQGLQFLFEYFSETQRNKGNFPGRFSGRQFSNSRSEMNVSTLELGDSALYLCASSYSGGSTGELFFGEGSRLTVL.

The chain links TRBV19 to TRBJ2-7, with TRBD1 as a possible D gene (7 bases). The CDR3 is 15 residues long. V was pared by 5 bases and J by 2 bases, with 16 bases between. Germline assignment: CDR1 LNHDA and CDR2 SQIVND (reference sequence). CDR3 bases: TGTGCCAGTAGTGTCGTCCAGGGGGGCACCTACGAGCAGTACTTC. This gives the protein CASSVVQGGTYEQYF.

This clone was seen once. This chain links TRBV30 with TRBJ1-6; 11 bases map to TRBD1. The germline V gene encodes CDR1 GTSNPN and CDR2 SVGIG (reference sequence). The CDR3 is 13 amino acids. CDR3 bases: TGTGCGGGACAGGGGGTTGTAAATTCACCCCTCCACTTT. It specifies CAGQGVVNSPLHF. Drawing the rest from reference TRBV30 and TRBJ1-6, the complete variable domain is SQTIHQWPATLVQPVGSPLSLECTVEGTSNPNLYWYRQAAGRGLQLLFYSVGIGQISSEVPQNLSASRPQDRQFILSSKKLLLSDSGFYLCAGQGVVNSPLHFGNGTRLTVT.

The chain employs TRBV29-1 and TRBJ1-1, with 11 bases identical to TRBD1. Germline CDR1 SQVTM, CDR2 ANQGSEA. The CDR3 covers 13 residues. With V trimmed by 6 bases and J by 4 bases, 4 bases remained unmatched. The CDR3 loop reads CSVWDRGGTEAFF. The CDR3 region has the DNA TGCAGCGTCTGGGACAGGGGGGGCACTGAAGCTTTCTTT.

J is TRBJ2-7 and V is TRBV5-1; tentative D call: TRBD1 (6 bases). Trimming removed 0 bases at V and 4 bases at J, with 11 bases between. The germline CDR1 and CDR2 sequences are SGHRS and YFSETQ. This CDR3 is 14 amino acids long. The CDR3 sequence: CASSLEWGRYEQYF. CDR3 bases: TGCGCCAGCAGCTTGGAGTGGGGGCGGTACGAGCAGTACTTC.

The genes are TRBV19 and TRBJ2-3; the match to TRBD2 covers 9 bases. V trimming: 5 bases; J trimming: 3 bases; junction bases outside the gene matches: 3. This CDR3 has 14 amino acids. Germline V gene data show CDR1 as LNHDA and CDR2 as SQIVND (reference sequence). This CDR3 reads CASSVTSGTDTQYF. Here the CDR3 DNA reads TGTGCCAGTAGTGTGACTAGCGGAACAGATACGCAGTATTTT.

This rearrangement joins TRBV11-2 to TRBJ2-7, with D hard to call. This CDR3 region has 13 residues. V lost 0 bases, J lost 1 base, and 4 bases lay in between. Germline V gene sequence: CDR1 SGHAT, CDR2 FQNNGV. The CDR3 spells CASSLDMSYEQYF. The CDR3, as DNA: TGTGCCAGCAGCTTAGATATGTCCTACGAGCAGTACTTC.

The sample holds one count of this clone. The CDR3: CASSVSGGLYEQYF. The CDR3 bases are TGCGCCAGCAGCGTGTCAGGGGGGCTCTACGAGCAGTACTTC. V gene TRBV5-1 combines with J gene TRBJ2-7; D is perhaps TRBD1 (7 bases). Germline V gene sequence: CDR1 SGHRS, CDR2 YFSETQ. Trimming took 4 bases from V and 3 from J, leaving 14 bases between them. This CDR3 region has 14 residues.

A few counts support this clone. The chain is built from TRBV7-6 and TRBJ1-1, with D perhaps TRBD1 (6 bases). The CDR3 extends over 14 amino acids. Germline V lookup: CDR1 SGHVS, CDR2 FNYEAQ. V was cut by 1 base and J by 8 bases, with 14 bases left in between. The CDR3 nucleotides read TGTGCCAGCAGCTTAGGCCCCCGGACAGAAGAAGCTTTCTTT. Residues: CASSLGPRTEEAFF.

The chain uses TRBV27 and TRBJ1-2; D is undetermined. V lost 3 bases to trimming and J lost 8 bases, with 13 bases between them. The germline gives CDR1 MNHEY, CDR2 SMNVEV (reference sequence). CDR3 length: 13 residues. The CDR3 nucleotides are TGTGCCAGCAGTTTTCGTGAGGGCCAGGGCTACACCTTC. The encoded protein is CASSFREGQGYTF.

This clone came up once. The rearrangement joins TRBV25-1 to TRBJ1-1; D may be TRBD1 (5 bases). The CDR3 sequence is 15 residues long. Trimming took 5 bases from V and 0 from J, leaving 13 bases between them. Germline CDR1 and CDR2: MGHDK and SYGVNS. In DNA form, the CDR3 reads TGTGCCAGCAGTCCAAGGGAGGGGATGAACACTGAAGCTTTCTTT. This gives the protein CASSPREGMNTEAFF. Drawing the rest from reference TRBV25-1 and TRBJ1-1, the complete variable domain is EADIYQTPRYLVIGTGKKITLECSQTMGHDKMYWYQQDPGMELHLIHYSYGVNSTEKGDLSSESTVSRIRTEHFPLTLESARPSHTSQYLCASSPREGMNTEAFFGQGTRLTVV.

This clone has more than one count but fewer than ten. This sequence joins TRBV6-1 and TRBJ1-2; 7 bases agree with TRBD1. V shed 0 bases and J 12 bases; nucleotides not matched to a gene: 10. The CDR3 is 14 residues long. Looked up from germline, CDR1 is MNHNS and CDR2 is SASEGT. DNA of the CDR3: TGTGCCAGCAGTGAAGCAGGGACAGCGCCCGGGAACACCTTC. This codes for CASSEAGTAPGNTF.

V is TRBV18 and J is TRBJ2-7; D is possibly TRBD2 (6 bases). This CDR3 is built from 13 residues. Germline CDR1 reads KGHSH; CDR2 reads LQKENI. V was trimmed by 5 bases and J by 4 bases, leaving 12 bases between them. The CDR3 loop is CASSMDGSYEQYF. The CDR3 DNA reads TGTGCCAGCTCAATGGACGGGAGTTACGAGCAGTACTTC.